This T cell receptor (beta chain) was identified during a study of T-cell memory formation after mild COVID-19 (dated by TCRdb to about 2021). Background for the entire study: TCR sequence clusters from the two donors were found to be largely donor specific. T-cell clones expanding and contracting after mild COVID-19 in a couple of donors were tracked by longitudinal TCRalpha and TCRbeta repertoire sequencing. Two young, previously healthy adult volunteers made up the cohort, one male and one female.

The paper as a whole reports these results and caveats: Contracting CD4+ clones turned up mainly in the CM and EM memory subsets, whereas EMRA was where CD8+ clones were enriched. The detection of some responding clones in pre-infection memory suggests that pre-existing cross-reactive memory T cells joined the SARS-CoV-2 response. The second-wave clones that peaked on day 37 were not confirmed to be SARS-CoV-2 specific. Only two mild cases were covered by the study, and larger cohorts that include severe cases with pre-infection samples were considered necessary. Clones that contracted from day 15 to 85 showed balanced CD4/CD8 phenotypes, whereas a second wave of clones that expanded from day 15 to 37 leaned towards CD4+.

The sequencing machine was an Illumina NovaSeq 6000. TCRalpha and TCRbeta cDNA libraries were constructed by 5'RACE with constant-segment primers, with sample barcodes and unique molecular identifiers being introduced. RNA was extracted from every sample with Trizol reagent. Amplification of the libraries took two PCR steps, and the second step added a second sample barcode plus Illumina TruSeq adapters. The libraries were sequenced on an Illumina NovaSeq using 2 x 150 bp paired-end reads. As for the original processing: The reads were demultiplexed and collapsed into UMI-guided consensus sequences using migec v1.2.7. With mixcr v2.1.11, UMI consensuses were aligned to TRA and TRB V and J templates and assembled into clonotypes. A clonotype was counted as expanded or contracted only when both edgeR and NoisET called the clonotype significant, with the noise models trained on biological replicates. For edgeR calls, the cutoffs were a false discovery rate-adjusted p below 0.01 and a log2 fold-change threshold of 1. As an exploratory analysis of dynamics, PCA with hierarchical clustering was applied to max-normalized trajectories of the 1000 most abundant clonotypes. Separately sequenced CD4+ and CD8+ repertoires were used to assign a CD4 or CD8 phenotype to each responding clone. TCRdb cleaned the public reads at Q25 with fastp, built clones with MiXCR and kept in-frame beta chains. Rows with a matching CDR3 protein are joined into one entry that keeps the most common DNA and genes. TCRdb, not the original authors, processed these V and J calls. This sample has more than 25,000 distinct CDR3 sequences in its table, and 6% to 9.5% of those were observed once. Clones ranked in the top ten supply 12% to 15% of the sample.

Inclusive of the bounding cysteine and phenylalanine, the CDR3 is 16 residues long. CDR3 DNA is the only sequence kept; it has 48 bases, read in frame from the first base. From a lookup of the germline V gene, CDR1 and CDR2 are SNHLY and FYNNEI. Trimming costs V 4 bases and J 0 bases, and their ends lie 10 bases apart. This clonotype has ten or more counts. Which antigen it targets is not known. Per-nucleotide qualities are absent, and no much larger clonotype sits a single base away. Ficoll-Paque density gradient centrifugation was used to isolate PBMCs. The rearrangement joined TRBV2 to TRBJ2-6; the D region may be TRBD1 or TRBD2, each matching 5 bases equally. The TCR was taken from an adult woman who had mild COVID-19 (a few samples of this study predate the infection). The sample titles of this study are shuffled in the database, so cell type and time point are left out; the donor was told from shared clones. The sample comprised PBMCs or a T cell subset sorted from them (not recorded which). The nucleotides are TGTGCCAGCAGTGGGGCCGGGGCCTCTGGGGCCAACGTCCTGACTTTC. It specifies CASSGAGASGANVLTF.